Below are 14 T cell receptor beta chains sequenced from a single sample in a study of T cell responses to AZD1222 COVID-19 vaccine (TCRdb year 2021). The library was built by means of the immunoSEQ multiplex PCR assay. TCRdb carries this immuneACCESS record with in-frame sequences only. Its versions omit some clonotypes, under half of them owing to an unresolved V gene in the studies checked, with the rest unexplained. The sample profile shows 150,000 to 190,000 clones; 85% to 90% of them were found once. Roughly a tenth of the sample is in the top ten clones. Per the publication, the time point label means: about 28 days (+/-7) after the second vaccine dose. Sequenced material: peripheral blood, taken 28 days after the second AZD1222 dose. The receptors shown here come from an adult who received the AZD1222 COVID-19 vaccine.

The chain joins TRBV4-2 to TRBJ1-5; D gene unclear. Per the germline V gene, CDR1 is LGHNA and CDR2 is YNFKEQ. The V gene lost 0 bases and the J gene lost 6 bases, with 18 bases spanning the gap. CDR3 length: 17 residues. CDR3 in amino acids: CASSQEVKGQARQPQHF. DNA of the CDR3: TGTGCCAGCAGCCAAGAAGTGAAGGGCCAGGCTCGTCAGCCCCAGCATTTT.

This chain uses TRBV4-2 with TRBJ2-1; a weak D match, TRBD2 (5 bases). CDR3 length equals 13 residues. Germline V gives CDR1 LGHNA, CDR2 YNFKEQ. V lost 4 bases, J lost 8 bases, and 12 bases lay in between. The CDR3 spells CASSPTRRDEQFF. DNA of the CDR3: TGTGCCAGCAGCCCCACTAGGCGGGATGAGCAGTTCTTC.

This chain links TRBV19 with TRBJ2-1; no firm D call. Germline-derived CDR1 and CDR2 are LNHDA and SQIVND (reference sequence). Trimming took 3 bases from V and 10 from J, leaving 10 bases between them. The CDR3 is 12 residues long. The DNA of the CDR3 is TGTGCCAGTAGTATTAGTGCCAGCGAGCAGTTCTTC. It codes for CASSISASEQFF.

V gene TRBV9 combines with J gene TRBJ2-6; 7 bases agree with TRBD1. Germline V gene data show CDR1 as SGDLS and CDR2 as YYNGEE. The ends lost 7 bases at V and 4 bases at J; junction bases unmatched: 5. There are 14 residues in the CDR3. The CDR3 DNA is TGTGCCAGCCACAGGGGCGCGGGGGCCAACGTCCTGACTTTC. Amino acids: CASHRGAGANVLTF.

The chain combines TRBV9 with TRBJ2-3, with 7 bases fitting TRBD1. With V trimmed by 4 bases and J by 4 bases, 6 bases remained unmatched. The CDR3 has 14 amino acids. Germline V gene sequence: CDR1 SGDLS, CDR2 YYNGEE. The DNA for the CDR3 is TGTGCCAGCAGCCGACAGGGCCAGGCAGATACGCAGTATTTT. Translation: CASSRQGQADTQYF.

The V and J genes are TRBV9 and TRBJ2-7; D call uncertain. The CDR3 extends over 15 amino acids. V dropped 3 bases and J dropped 5 bases, with 18 bases sitting between them. Germline V gene data show CDR1 as SGDLS and CDR2 as YYNGEE. The CDR3 sequence is CASSGSNLGEDEQYF. Here the CDR3 DNA reads TGTGCCAGCAGCGGCTCTAACCTTGGCGAGGACGAGCAGTACTTC.

The chain carries TRBV2 and TRBJ1-1; 10 positions agree with TRBD1. With 3 bases clipped from V and 0 bases from J, the junction kept 10 bases outside the gene matches. Germline CDR1 SNHLY, CDR2 FYNNEI. This CDR3 comprises 18 residues. As DNA, the CDR3 is TGTGCCAGCAGTGAGAAGGGACAGGGGCCCCCCCTGAACACTGAAGCTTTCTTT. Its translation is CASSEKGQGPPLNTEAFF.

In DNA, the CDR3 is TGTGCCAGCAGCCAAGAGTACAGGGGCGGCTATGGCTACACCTTC. Its protein product is CASSQEYRGGYGYTF. This chain joins TRBV14 and TRBJ1-2; TRBD1 agrees at 7 bases. CDR1 is SGHDN, CDR2 FVKESK, per germline. The CDR3 length is 15 residues. The J segment lost 4 bases and the V segment lost 0 bases, leaving 5 bases of the junction unmatched.

There are a few counts of this clone. The chain carries TRBV11-3 and TRBJ2-2, with no clear D. The V gene's germline CDR1 is SGHNT and CDR2 YENEEA. The CDR3 is 16 amino acids. V was cut by 5 bases and J by 1 base, with 14 bases left in between. The CDR3: CASSPSRSGNTGELFF. The DNA of the CDR3 is TGTGCCAGCAGCCCGAGCAGGTCCGGGAACACCGGGGAGCTGTTTTTT.

The chain carries TRBV4-3 and TRBJ1-6; D uncertain. Germline V CDR1 and CDR2: LGHNA, YSLEER. With 1 base removed from V and 14 bases from J, the gap between germline ends came to 15 bases. There are 14 residues in the CDR3. This CDR3 is CASSQGAGAQSLHF. Written as DNA, the CDR3 is TGCGCCAGCAGCCAAGGTGCCGGTGCTCAATCCCTCCACTTT.

This clone was found a few times. This rearrangement joins TRBV2 to TRBJ2-1; D is ambiguous. Trimming took off 6 bases at V and 6 bases at J, with 9 bases between the two ends. This CDR3 has 12 residues. The germline V gene encodes CDR1 SNHLY and CDR2 FYNNEI. This chain's CDR3 is CASRVDGNEQFF. CDR3 in DNA: TGTGCCAGCAGGGTGGATGGCAATGAGCAGTTCTTC.

The chain couples TRBV5-6 to TRBJ1-4; 7 bases map to TRBD1. J lost 8 bases, V lost 0 bases, and 7 bases had no gene match. The CDR3 totals 15 residues. Germline CDR1 SGHDT, CDR2 YYEEEE. The CDR3 region is CASSLVGQGEEKLFF. DNA of the CDR3: TGTGCCAGCAGCTTGGTCGGGCAGGGGGAGGAAAAACTGTTTTTT.

This clone was picked up a small number of times. V and J are TRBV11-2 and TRBJ2-7; 9 positions match TRBD1. The CDR3 length is 13 residues. Germline CDR1 is SGHAT and CDR2 is FQNNGV. V lost 5 bases and J lost 8; bases outside the gene matches: 7. CDR3 sequence: CASSPGTGIQQYF. CDR3 DNA sequence: TGTGCCAGCAGCCCTGGGACAGGGATACAGCAGTACTTC.

V and J are TRBV6-5 and TRBJ1-3; D not resolved. V gave up 6 bases and J gave up 0 bases, with 9 bases separating them. Germline values: CDR1 MNHEY, CDR2 SVGAGI. The CDR3 length is 14 residues. CDR3 DNA sequence: TGTGCCAGCAGCCTCTTGAGCTCTGGAAACACCATATATTTT. As protein: CASSLLSSGNTIYF.